The 24 T cell receptor beta chains presented below share a single source sample, sequenced in a study of T cell responses to AZD1222 COVID-19 vaccine. Some clones are missing from TCRdb's copy, which holds only in-frame ones; the method was immunoSEQ multiplex PCR. Here the sample spans just over 150,000 clones, about nine tenths being singletons. This material consisted of peripheral blood, taken on day 0 of AZD1222 vaccination. The receptors come from an adult in good health.

This sequence joins TRBV28 and TRBJ2-6; weak D call: TRBD1 (6 bases). The ends were cut back, 5 bases at V and 0 bases at J, with 14 bases in the middle. Germline CDR1 MDHEN, CDR2 SYDVKM. CDR3 size: 17 residues. CDR3 amino acids: CASSGDIRSSGANVLTF. The CDR3 nucleotides read TGTGCCAGCAGTGGGGACATAAGAAGCTCTGGGGCCAACGTCCTGACTTTC.

The chain recombines TRBV27 with TRBJ2-2, with 7 nucleotides matching TRBD1. This CDR3 contains 15 residues. J was trimmed by 0 bases and V by 6 bases; bases with no gene match: 4. CDR1 is MNHEY, CDR2 SMNVEV, per germline (reference sequence). Here the CDR3 reads CASSQGQTNTGELFF. The CDR3 region has the DNA TGTGCCAGCAGCCAGGGACAGACGAACACCGGGGAGCTGTTTTTT.

The chain links TRBV6-2 or TRBV6-3 to TRBJ1-5; the match to TRBD1 covers 7 bases. The junction had 13 bases not matched to a gene; V was cut back by 5 bases and J by 3 bases. This CDR3 is built from 17 residues. The germline CDR1 and CDR2 sequences are MNHEY and SVGEGT. The CDR3 sequence: CASSTPQGGGYNQPQHF. CDR3 nucleotide sequence: TGTGCCAGCAGTACCCCTCAGGGGGGGGGTTACAATCAGCCCCAGCATTTT.

The chain employs TRBV25-1 and TRBJ2-3; 7 bases agree with TRBD2. J lost 0 bases, V lost 6 bases, and 15 bases had no gene match. The CDR3 extends over 18 amino acids. Per germline, CDR1 MGHDK and CDR2 SYGVNS. CDR3 DNA sequence: TGTGCCAGCAGCCAGAGCACGGGACTACCGACTAGCACAGATACGCAGTATTTT. Translating it yields CASSQSTGLPTSTDTQYF.

CDR3 sequence reads: CSVEQITGIANYGYTF. CDR3 sequence (DNA): TGCAGCGTTGAACAAATCACAGGGATCGCTAACTATGGCTACACCTTC. V and J are TRBV29-1 and TRBJ1-2, with a possible D match to TRBD1 (6 bases). The CDR3 runs to 16 residues. V was shortened by 2 bases and J by 0 bases, with 16 bases between the two germline ends. The germline V gene encodes CDR1 SQVTM and CDR2 ANQGSEA.

This CDR3 is CASSMSRDRGLSNQPQHF. The DNA of the CDR3 is TGTGCCAGTAGTATGTCCCGGGACAGGGGACTTAGCAATCAGCCCCAGCATTTT. J is TRBJ1-5 and V is TRBV19; the match to TRBD1 covers 10 bases. Germline lookup yields CDR1 LNHDA and CDR2 SQIVND (reference sequence). The CDR3 runs 18 residues. The V segment lost 3 bases and the J segment 0 bases; nucleotides outside the gene matches: 8.

The chain joins TRBV5-1 to TRBJ2-1; 12 bases are a match to TRBD2. The CDR3 length is 21 residues. Germline V gene data show CDR1 as SGHRS and CDR2 as YFSETQ. Trimming at V came to 6 bases and at J to 3 bases, leaving 22 bases not matched to a gene. The CDR3 is CASMNRAGLAGRNFVYNEQFF. The CDR3 DNA reads TGCGCCAGCATGAATCGAGCCGGACTAGCGGGAAGGAATTTCGTCTACAATGAGCAGTTCTTC.

The chain joins TRBV7-9 to TRBJ2-7; D uncertain. The germline V and J ends were trimmed by 6 bases and 7 bases, with 19 bases remaining between them. CDR3 length equals 14 residues. The V gene's germline CDR1 is SEHNR and CDR2 FQNEAQ (reference sequence). The DNA for the CDR3 is TGTGCCAGCAGACGAAACCTCGAGTCGGAGGAGCAGTACTTC. Its protein product is CASRRNLESEEQYF.

The V call is TRBV6-1, the J call TRBJ2-1; TRBD2 matches at 8 bases. Trimming took 2 bases from V and 4 from J; bases not matched to a gene: 10. From germline, CDR1 is MNHNS and CDR2 SASEGT. CDR3 size: 17 residues. In nucleotides, the CDR3 is TGTGCCAGCAGTGAACCCCCTCGGCTAGCGGGTTACAATGAGCAGTTCTTC. Translated, it gives CASSEPPRLAGYNEQFF.

The chain employs TRBV12-1 and TRBJ2-7; the D call TRBD2 from the table was never checked on the DNA. TRBV12-1 represents a pseudogene. The CDR3 extends over 14 amino acids. CDR3 amino acids: CASSFRREVHEQYF. The CDR3 DNA reads TGTGCCAGCAGCTTTAGGCGGGAGGTCCACGAGCAGTACTTC.

The V and J genes are TRBV6-5 and TRBJ2-2; tentatively, D is TRBD2 (6 bases). There are 15 residues in the CDR3. V was cut by 6 bases and J by 4 bases, with 15 bases left in between. Per the germline V gene, CDR1 is MNHEY and CDR2 is SVGAGI. CDR3 protein: CASRSGGPITGELFF. In DNA, the CDR3 is TGTGCCAGCAGGTCCGGAGGGCCGATCACCGGGGAGCTGTTTTTT.

The chain is built from TRBV5-1 and TRBJ2-1, with D possibly being TRBD2 (5 bases). Trimming left V 3 bases short and J 4 bases short, with 17 bases between. Per germline, CDR1 SGHRS and CDR2 YFSETQ. The CDR3 runs to 16 residues. In nucleotides, the CDR3 is TGCGCCAGCAGCTACCGGGTAGCGCCTGGATACAATGAGCAGTTCTTC. This translates into CASSYRVAPGYNEQFF.

This chain connects TRBV5-4 to TRBJ2-3; D is ambiguous. The CDR3 spans 15 residues. Germline CDR1 SGHNT, CDR2 YYREEE (reference sequence). V lost 4 bases and J 2 bases, leaving 14 bases between the germline ends. CDR3 in DNA: TGTGCCAGCAGCCCCGGCGTCAAATTCACAGATACGCAGTATTTT. This sequence encodes CASSPGVKFTDTQYF.

The chain recombines TRBV4-1 with TRBJ2-4, with 12 bases that match TRBD1. Germline CDR1 is MGHRA and CDR2 is YSYEKL. There are 14 residues in the CDR3. Trimming cost V 7 bases and J 6 bases; bases outside gene matches: 4. DNA for the CDR3: TGCGCCAGCAAACCGGGACAGGGGGCAAACATTCAGTACTTC. Its translation is CASKPGQGANIQYF.

The chain is built from TRBV29-1 and TRBJ2-2; 10 nucleotides align to TRBD1. CDR3 length equals 15 residues. The trim removed 7 bases at V and 0 bases at J, leaving 5 bases unmatched. Germline CDR1 and CDR2: SQVTM and ANQGSEA. CDR3 in DNA: TGCAGCGCCGGACAGGGGGAGGCGAACACCGGGGAGCTGTTTTTT. It encodes CSAGQGEANTGELFF.

The chain joins TRBV11-2 to TRBJ1-1; TRBD1 aligns across 7 bases. This CDR3 contains 18 residues. V trimming: 5 bases; J trimming: 11 bases; junction bases outside the gene matches: 26. CDR1 and CDR2 (germline): SGHAT, FQNNGV. CDR3 sequence (DNA): TGTGCCAGCAGCACGACCCCCTTTTTGACAGGGAGGAAAATAGGGGCTTTCTTT. This sequence encodes CASSTTPFLTGRKIGAFF.

The CDR3 coding sequence is TGTGCCAGCAGCGCAAACAGGGGCTTGAACACCGGGGAGCTGTTTTTT. This codes for CASSANRGLNTGELFF. The chain links TRBV9 to TRBJ2-2; 7 positions match TRBD1. Germline V gene data show CDR1 as SGDLS and CDR2 as YYNGEE. The CDR3 length is 16 residues. V was clipped by 3 bases and J by 1 base; unmatched bases: 6.

With respect to this clone: The junction and the germline gene differ at one end; a read error may be behind it. The V call is TRBV7-7, the J call TRBJ1-6; 8 bases match TRBD1. The CDR3 runs to 14 residues. Germline CDR1 SSHAT, CDR2 FNYEAQ (reference sequence). Written as DNA, the CDR3 is TGTGCTAGCAGCCGGACAGGGTGTAATTCACCCCTCCACTTT. It codes for CASSRTGCNSPLHF.

The rearrangement links TRBV4-3 to TRBJ1-2, with a weak D call TRBD1 (6 bases). This CDR3 is 17 amino acids long. Germline lookup yields CDR1 LGHNA and CDR2 YSLEER. V gave up 1 base and J gave up 0 bases, with 15 bases separating them. The CDR3 sequence is CASSQGDKREANYGYTF. DNA for the CDR3: TGCGCCAGCAGCCAAGGGGACAAACGCGAAGCTAACTATGGCTACACCTTC.

The V gene is TRBV25-1, the J gene TRBJ2-3, with 8 bases that match TRBD2. V shed 0 bases and J 4 bases; nucleotides not matched to a gene: 9. The CDR3 length is 17 residues. Germline values: CDR1 MGHDK, CDR2 SYGVNS. In DNA, the CDR3 is TGTGCCAGCAGTGAATATATGGGAGCGGGAGCGGCAGATACGCAGTATTTT. Protein sequence: CASSEYMGAGAADTQYF.

This clone showed up just once. V usage is TRBV7-2 and J usage is TRBJ2-1, with D unresolved. Germline loops: CDR1 SGHTA, CDR2 FQGNSA. The germline V and J ends were trimmed by 1 base and 6 bases, with 13 bases remaining between them. This CDR3 has 15 residues. Here the CDR3 DNA reads TGTGCCAGCAGCTTAGTGTGGGATCCTGGCAATGAGCAGTTCTTC. Protein sequence: CASSLVWDPGNEQFF.

The CDR3 sequence is CASSVRTMIGKQHANTGELFF. The CDR3 bases are TGTGCCAGCAGCGTAAGGACCATGATCGGGAAGCAGCACGCGAACACCGGGGAGCTGTTTTTT. V is TRBV9 and J is TRBJ2-2, with D perhaps matching TRBD2 (5 bases). CDR3 length: 21 amino acids. From germline, CDR1 is SGDLS and CDR2 YYNGEE. Trimming cost V 1 base and J 0 bases, with 25 bases left between them.

This chain connects TRBV7-9 to TRBJ1-4, with 11 positions matching TRBD1. Trimming removed 6 bases from V and 10 bases from J; junction bases left unmatched: 10. The CDR3 length is 15 residues. Germline CDR1 reads SEHNR; CDR2 reads FQNEAQ (reference sequence). The CDR3 sequence: CASSPLDRGLGKLFF. CDR3 nucleotide sequence: TGTGCCAGCAGTCCCTTGGACAGGGGGCTTGGAAAACTGTTTTTT.

This clone showed up just once. This chain joins TRBV11-2 and TRBJ1-3; 10 positions agree with TRBD1. Germline CDR1 is SGHAT and CDR2 is FQNNGV. This CDR3 contains 17 residues. V gave up 4 bases and J gave up 3 bases; unmatched junction bases: 9. The CDR3 here is CASSSFRQGAGGNTIYF. The CDR3 nucleotides read TGTGCCAGCAGCTCCTTCCGACAGGGGGCCGGTGGAAACACCATATATTTT.